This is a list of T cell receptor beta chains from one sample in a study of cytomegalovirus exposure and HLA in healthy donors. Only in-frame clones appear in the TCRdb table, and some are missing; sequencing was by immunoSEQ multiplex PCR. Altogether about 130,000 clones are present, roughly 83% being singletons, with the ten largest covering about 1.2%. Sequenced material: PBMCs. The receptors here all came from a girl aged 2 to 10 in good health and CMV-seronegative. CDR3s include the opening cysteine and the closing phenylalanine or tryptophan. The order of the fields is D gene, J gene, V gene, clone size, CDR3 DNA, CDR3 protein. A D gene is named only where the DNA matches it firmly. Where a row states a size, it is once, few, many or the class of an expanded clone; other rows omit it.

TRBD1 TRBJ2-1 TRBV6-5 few TGTGCCAGCAGCCGAGACAGGGGTCGGTACAATGAGCAGTTCTTC CASSRDRGRYNEQFF
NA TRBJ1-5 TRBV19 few TGTGCCAGTAGTCGGTCGAAAAATCAGCCCCAGCATTTT CASSRSKNQPQHF
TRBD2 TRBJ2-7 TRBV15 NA TGTGCCACCAGCAGACCTACCGGGGGGGGAGACCCCCTCTACGAGCAGTACTTC CATSRPTGGGDPLYEQYF
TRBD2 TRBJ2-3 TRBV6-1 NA TGTGCCAGCAGTGAAGGACTAGCGGGGGGCACAGATACGCAGTATTTT CASSEGLAGGTDTQYF
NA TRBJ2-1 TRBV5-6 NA TGTGCCAGCAGCTTAATGAGTGGTAGTAATGAGCAGTTCTTC CASSLMSGSNEQFF
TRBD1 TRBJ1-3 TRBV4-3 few TGCGCCAGCAGCGACGGGACAGAAGGAAACACCATATATTTT CASSDGTEGNTIYF
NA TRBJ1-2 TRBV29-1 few TGCAGCGTTGAATCTGGGGGCGGCTATGGCTACACCTTC CSVESGGGYGYTF
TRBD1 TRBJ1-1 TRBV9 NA TGTGCCAGCAGCGGTAGGGTGGGACAGGGGCCTATGAACACTGAAGCTTTCTTT CASSGRVGQGPMNTEAFF
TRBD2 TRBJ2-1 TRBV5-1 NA TGCGCCAGCAGCTTGGGACTAGCGGGCGAGCAGTTCTTC CASSLGLAGEQFF
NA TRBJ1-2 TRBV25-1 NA TGTGCCAGCAGTCCAAAGGGAGGACGGATTAACTATGGCTACACCTTC CASSPKGGRINYGYTF
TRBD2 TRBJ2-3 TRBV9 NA TGTGCCAGCAGCGTACTAGCGGCCTACACAGATACGCAGTATTTT CASSVLAAYTDTQYF
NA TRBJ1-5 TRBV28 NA TGTGCCAGCAGAAAGCAGGGTTTTCAGCCCCAGCATTTT CASRKQGFQPQHF
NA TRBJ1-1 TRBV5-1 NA TGCGCCAGCAGCTTGGGGGGCCCTAACACTGAAGCTTTCTTT CASSLGGPNTEAFF
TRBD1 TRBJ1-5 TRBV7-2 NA TGTGCCAGCAGCTTAGGGACAGGGATTATGAGCAATCAGCCCCAGCATTTT CASSLGTGIMSNQPQHF
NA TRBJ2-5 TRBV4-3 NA TGCGCCAGCTACAAGAGGGGGGGGCGGGGACTTCAGGAGACCCAGTACTTC CASYKRGGRGLQETQYF
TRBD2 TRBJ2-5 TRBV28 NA TGTGCCAGCAGGCCGAGCGGGGGCGAGACCCAGTACTTC CASRPSGGETQYF
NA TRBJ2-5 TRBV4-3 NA TGCGCCAGTAGCCAAGGACGGGGGGCAGGAGAGACCCAGTACTTC CASSQGRGAGETQYF
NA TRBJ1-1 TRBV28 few TGTGCCAGCAGTCCTCGAGGGTACACTGAAGCTTTCTTT CASSPRGYTEAFF
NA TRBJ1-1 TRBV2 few TGTGCCAGCAGTGTTTACAGGGATACTGAAGCTTTCTTT CASSVYRDTEAFF
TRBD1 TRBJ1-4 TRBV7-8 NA TGTGCCAGCGGGTTAACAGGGGCACTTAATGAAAAACTGTTTTTT CASGLTGALNEKLFF
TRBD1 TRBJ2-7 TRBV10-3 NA TGTGCCATGGGGACAGTCTACGAGCAGTACTTC CAMGTVYEQYF
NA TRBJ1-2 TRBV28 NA TGTGCCAGCAGCGAACTCTATGGCTACACCTTC CASSELYGYTF
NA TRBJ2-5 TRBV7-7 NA TGTGCCAGCAGCTTACTGGGAGGAGGGGAGACCCAGTACTTC CASSLLGGGETQYF
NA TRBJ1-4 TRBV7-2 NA TGTGCCAGCAGCTTTCCGAATGAAAAACTGTTTTTT CASSFPNEKLFF
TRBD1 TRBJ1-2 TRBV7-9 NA TGTGCCAGCAGCCAGGTCCAGGGGGACTATGGCTACACCTTC CASSQVQGDYGYTF
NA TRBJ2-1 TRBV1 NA TGCACCAGCAGCCCTTCCGGGAATAGCTCCTACAATGAGCAGTTCTTC CTSSPSGNSSYNEQFF
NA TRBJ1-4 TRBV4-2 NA TGTGCCAGCAGCCAAGGGGTCAGGACAACTAATGAAAAACTGTTTTTT CASSQGVRTTNEKLFF
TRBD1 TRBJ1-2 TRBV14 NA TGTGCCAGCAGCCCGGACAGGGCAAAATACCAAAACTATGGCTACACCTTC CASSPDRAKYQNYGYTF
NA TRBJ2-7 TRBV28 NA TGTGCCAGCAGGCAACAAGACCAGCTCCCAGGCGAGCAGTACTTC CASRQQDQLPGEQYF
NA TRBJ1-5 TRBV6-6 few TGTGCCAGCAGTTACTCGAGGGGGGGGAGCAATCAGCCCCAGCATTTT CASSYSRGGSNQPQHF
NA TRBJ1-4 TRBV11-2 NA TGTGCCAGCAAACAGGGTTTCGGGGCTAATGAAAAACTGTTTTTT CASKQGFGANEKLFF
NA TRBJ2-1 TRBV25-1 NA TGTGCCAGCAGTCTTGCGGGATTATCCTCCTACAATGAGCAGTTCTTC CASSLAGLSSYNEQFF
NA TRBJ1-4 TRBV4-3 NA TGCGCCAGCAGCCAAGATTCGTTAACAGCTTCAACTAATGAAAAACTGTTTTTT CASSQDSLTASTNEKLFF
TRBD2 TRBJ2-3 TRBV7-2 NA TGTGCCAGCAGCTTTAGCGGGGGGAGCACAGATACGCAGTATTTT CASSFSGGSTDTQYF
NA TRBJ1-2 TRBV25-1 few TGTGCCAGCAGTGAATCCTCAGCAGGGGATCAGGGCTACACCTTC CASSESSAGDQGYTF
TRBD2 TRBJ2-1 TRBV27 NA TGTGCCAGCTGGGGACTAGCGGGAGTAATTCGGTCCTACAATGAGCAGTTCTTC CASWGLAGVIRSYNEQFF
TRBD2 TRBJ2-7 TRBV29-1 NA TGCAGCGTTGAAATCGGACAGCCTAGCGGGAGGGCCAGCTTTGGCTACGAGCAGTACTTC CSVEIGQPSGRASFGYEQYF
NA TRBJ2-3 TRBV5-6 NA TGTGCCAGCAGCTTGTATCAGGCTAGCACAGATACGCAGTATTTT CASSLYQASTDTQYF
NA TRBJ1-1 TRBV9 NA TGTGCCAGCAGCGTAGCTCCGCAGATTGGGAACACTGAAGCTTTCTTT CASSVAPQIGNTEAFF
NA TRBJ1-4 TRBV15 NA TGTGCCACCAGCACCGACAGGACCGCAACTAATGAAAAACTGTTTTTT CATSTDRTATNEKLFF
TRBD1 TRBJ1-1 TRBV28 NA TGTGCCAGCAGTTGCCGGGACAGGGGTGGTAATACTGAAGCTTTCTTT CASSCRDRGGNTEAFF
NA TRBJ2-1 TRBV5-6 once TGTGCCAGCAGCTTGGACAGGGCCCGCATTGAGCAGTTCTTC CASSLDRARIEQFF
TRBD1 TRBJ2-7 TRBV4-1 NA TGCGCCAGCAGCCAAGGACAGGGCTCCTACGAGCAGTACTTC CASSQGQGSYEQYF
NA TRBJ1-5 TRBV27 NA TGTGCCAGCAGCCCGACTTCGGGGCAGCCCCAGCATTTT CASSPTSGQPQHF
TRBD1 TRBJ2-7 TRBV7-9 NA TGTGCCAGCAGCTTCCCGACAGGGAGTGAGGAGCAGTACTTC CASSFPTGSEEQYF
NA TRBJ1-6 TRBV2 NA TGTGCCAGCAGTGTCTCCCGACAGGCAAGGAATTCACCCCTCCACTTT CASSVSRQARNSPLHF